This T cell receptor (beta chain) is drawn from a study of cytomegalovirus exposure and HLA in healthy donors. The CDR3 consists of 15 residues. Germline-derived CDR1 and CDR2 are SGHAT and FQNNGV. The germline V and J ends were trimmed by 0 bases and 3 bases, with 11 bases remaining between them. Method: immunoSEQ multiplex PCR; TCRdb's copy keeps in-frame clones and lacks some. The repertoire includes tens of thousands of clones, less than 85% of them detected once, and 20% to 25% sits in the top ten. Sequencing was carried out using PBMCs. The V call is TRBV11-2, the J call TRBJ1-2; perhaps TRBD1 as D (6 bases). This TCR came from a man younger than 35 in good health and CMV-seropositive. The CDR3 spells CASSLEWGQDYGYTF. CDR3 DNA: TGTGCCAGCAGCTTAGAATGGGGACAAGACTATGGCTACACCTTC.